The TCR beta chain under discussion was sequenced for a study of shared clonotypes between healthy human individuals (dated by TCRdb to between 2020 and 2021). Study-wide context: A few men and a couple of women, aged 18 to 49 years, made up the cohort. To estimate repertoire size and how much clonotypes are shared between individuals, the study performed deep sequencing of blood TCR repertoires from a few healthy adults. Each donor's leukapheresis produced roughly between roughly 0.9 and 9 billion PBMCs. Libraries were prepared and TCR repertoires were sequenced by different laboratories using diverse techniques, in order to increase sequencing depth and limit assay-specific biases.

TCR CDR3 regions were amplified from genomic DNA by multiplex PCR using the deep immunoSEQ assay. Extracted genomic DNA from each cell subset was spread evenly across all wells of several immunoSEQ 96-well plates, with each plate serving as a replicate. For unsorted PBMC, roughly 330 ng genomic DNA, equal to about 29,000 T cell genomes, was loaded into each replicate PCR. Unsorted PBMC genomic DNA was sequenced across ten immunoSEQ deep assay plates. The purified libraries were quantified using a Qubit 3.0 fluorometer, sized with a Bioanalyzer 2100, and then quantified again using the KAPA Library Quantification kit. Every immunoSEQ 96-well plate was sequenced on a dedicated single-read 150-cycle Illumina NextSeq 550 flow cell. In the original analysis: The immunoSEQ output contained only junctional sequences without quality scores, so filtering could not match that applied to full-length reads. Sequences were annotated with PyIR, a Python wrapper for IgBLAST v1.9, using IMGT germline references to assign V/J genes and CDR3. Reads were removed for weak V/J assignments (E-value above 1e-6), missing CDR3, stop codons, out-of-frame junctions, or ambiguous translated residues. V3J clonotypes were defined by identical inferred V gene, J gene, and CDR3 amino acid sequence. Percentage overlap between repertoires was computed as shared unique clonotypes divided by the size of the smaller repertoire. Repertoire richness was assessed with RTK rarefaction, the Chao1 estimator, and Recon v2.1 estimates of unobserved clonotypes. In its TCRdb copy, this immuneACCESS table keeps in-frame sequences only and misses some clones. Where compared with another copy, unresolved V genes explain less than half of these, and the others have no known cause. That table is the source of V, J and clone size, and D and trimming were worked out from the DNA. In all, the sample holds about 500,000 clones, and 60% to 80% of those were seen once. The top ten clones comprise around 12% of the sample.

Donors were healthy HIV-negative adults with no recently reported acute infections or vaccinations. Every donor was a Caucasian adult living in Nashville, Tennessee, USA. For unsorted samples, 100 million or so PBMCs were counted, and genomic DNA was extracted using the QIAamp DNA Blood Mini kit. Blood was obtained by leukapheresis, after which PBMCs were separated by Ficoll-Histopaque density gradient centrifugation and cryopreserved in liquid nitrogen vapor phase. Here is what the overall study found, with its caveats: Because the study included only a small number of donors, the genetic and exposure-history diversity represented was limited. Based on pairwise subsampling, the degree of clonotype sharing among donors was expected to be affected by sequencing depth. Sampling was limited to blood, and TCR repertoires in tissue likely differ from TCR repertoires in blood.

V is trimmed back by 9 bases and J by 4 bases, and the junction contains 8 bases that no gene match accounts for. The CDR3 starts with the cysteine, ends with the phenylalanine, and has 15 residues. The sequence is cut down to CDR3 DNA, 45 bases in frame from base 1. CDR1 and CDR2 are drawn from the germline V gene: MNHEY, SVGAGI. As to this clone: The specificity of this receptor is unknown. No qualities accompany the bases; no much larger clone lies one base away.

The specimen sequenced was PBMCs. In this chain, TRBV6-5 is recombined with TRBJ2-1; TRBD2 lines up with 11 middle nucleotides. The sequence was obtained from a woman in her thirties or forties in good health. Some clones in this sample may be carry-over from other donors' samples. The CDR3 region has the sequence CASSLAGGVYNEQFF. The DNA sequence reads TGTGCCAGTTCTTTAGCGGGAGGGGTTTACAATGAGCAGTTCTTC.